Below are 9 T cell receptor beta chains sequenced from a single sample in a study of blood T cells in healthy people across ages. Sample-barcoded 5' priming and a J-beta primer mix drove a second PCR of about 7 to 12 cycles. TCRdb reanalysed the 5' RACE reads using MiXCR and keeps one entry per CDR3 protein. The sample carries hundreds of thousands of distinct CDR3 sequences, more than 40% recorded once. Sequencing was carried out using blood. The receptors were gathered from a woman in her fifties or sixties in good health.

The rearrangement links TRBV9 to TRBJ2-3; D is possibly TRBD1 (6 bases). Germline CDR1 is SGDLS and CDR2 is YYNGEE. V was shortened by 0 bases and J by 4 bases, with 21 bases between the two germline ends. The CDR3 totals 18 residues. The CDR3 DNA is TGTGCCAGCAGCGTAGACCCCCCAGGGGTTGGGAGTTCAGATACGCAGTATTTT. This sequence encodes CASSVDPPGVGSSDTQYF.

In this sample, this clonotype turned up a few times. The V call is TRBV7-2, the J call TRBJ2-1; 7 nucleotides agree with TRBD1. Germline CDR1 and CDR2: SGHTA and FQGNSA. V lost 6 bases, J lost 5 bases, and 7 bases stayed unmatched. The CDR3 runs to 14 residues. The CDR3 DNA reads TGTGCCAGCAGTCGACAGGGATCTGACAATGAGCAGTTCTTC. Translating it yields CASSRQGSDNEQFF.

This rearrangement joins TRBV20-1 to TRBJ2-1; the match to TRBD2 covers 15 bases. Per germline, CDR1 DFQATT and CDR2 SNEGSKA (reference sequence). The length of the CDR3 is 17 residues. V lost 5 bases to trimming and J lost 9 bases; unmatched junction nucleotides: 14. The chain's CDR3 is CSAPARTSGRGYGEQFF. CDR3 coding DNA: TGCAGTGCTCCTGCACGGACTAGCGGGAGGGGTTACGGTGAGCAGTTCTTC.

This CDR3 reads CSALTGLAGSSSYNEQYF. The CDR3 nucleotides are TGCAGTGCCCTGACGGGACTAGCGGGATCAAGCTCCTACAATGAGCAGTACTTC. V and J are TRBV20-1 and TRBJ2-5, with 13 bases matching TRBD2. Germline values: CDR1 DFQATT, CDR2 SNEGSKA (reference sequence). The CDR3 has 18 residues. The V segment lost 6 bases and the J segment 11 bases; nucleotides outside the gene matches: 24.

The CDR3 region is CSARDSGNTIYF. CDR3 bases: TGCAGCGCCAGGGATTCTGGAAACACCATATATTTT. The chain combines TRBV29-1 with TRBJ1-3, with a possible D match to TRBD1 (5 bases). The germline gives CDR1 SQVTM, CDR2 ANQGSEA. The V gene lost 7 bases and the J gene lost 1 base, with 8 bases spanning the gap. The CDR3 is 12 residues long.

The V and J genes are TRBV7-2 and TRBJ2-3, with D perhaps TRBD2 (7 bases). Trimming shortened V by 3 bases and J by 5 bases, and 12 bases separated the two germline ends. The CDR3 extends over 14 amino acids. Germline-derived CDR1 and CDR2 are SGHTA and FQGNSA. The CDR3 bases are TGTGCCAGCAGCTTGCGGGGGCTGGGAGATACGCAGTATTTT. This sequence encodes CASSLRGLGDTQYF.

This clonotype showed up just a few times. V is TRBV7-9 and J is TRBJ2-7, with D unresolved. Trimming cost V 5 bases and J 3 bases, with 14 bases left between them. Germline V CDR1 and CDR2: SEHNR, FQNEAQ (reference sequence). The CDR3 is 14 amino acids. The CDR3 loop is CASSPGGSLYEQYF. In DNA, the CDR3 is TGTGCCAGCAGCCCTGGCGGCAGCCTCTACGAGCAGTACTTC.

The rearrangement links TRBV5-6 to TRBJ2-3; TRBD2 agrees at 10 bases. The CDR3 consists of 17 residues. V lost 2 bases and J lost 2; bases outside the gene matches: 8. Germline V lookup: CDR1 SGHDT, CDR2 YYEEEE. This chain's CDR3 is CASSFLGLAENTDTQYF. In nucleotides, the CDR3 is TGTGCCAGCAGCTTCCTCGGACTAGCGGAAAACACAGATACGCAGTATTTT.

There are a few counts of this clonotype. The chain couples TRBV27 to TRBJ1-1; D not certain. The ends were cut back, 0 bases at V and 1 base at J, with 6 bases in the middle. The germline CDR1 and CDR2 sequences are MNHEY and SMNVEV (reference sequence). CDR3 length: 14 residues. The CDR3: CASSLSTTNTEAFF. Written as DNA, the CDR3 is TGTGCCAGCAGTTTATCGACTACGAACACTGAAGCTTTCTTT.